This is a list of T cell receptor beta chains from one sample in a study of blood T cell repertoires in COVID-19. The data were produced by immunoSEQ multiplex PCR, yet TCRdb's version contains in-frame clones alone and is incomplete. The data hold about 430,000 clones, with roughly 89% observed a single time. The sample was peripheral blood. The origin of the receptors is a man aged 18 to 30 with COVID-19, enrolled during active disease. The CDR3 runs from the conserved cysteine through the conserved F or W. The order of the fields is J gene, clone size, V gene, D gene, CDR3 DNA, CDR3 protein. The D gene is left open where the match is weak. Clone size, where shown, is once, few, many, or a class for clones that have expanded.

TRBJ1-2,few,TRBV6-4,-,TGTGCCAGCAGTGCAGGGAACTATGGCTACACCTTC,CASSAGNYGYTF
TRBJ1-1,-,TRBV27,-,TGTGCCAGCAGTTTAAGGGGAGTCGGGGGAGGAGGACTGAACACTGAAGCTTTCTTT,CASSLRGVGGGGLNTEAFF
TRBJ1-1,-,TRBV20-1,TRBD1,TGCAGTGCTAGTCTACAGGGGAGCACTGAAGCTTTCTTT,CSASLQGSTEAFF
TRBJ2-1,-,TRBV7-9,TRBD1,TGTGCCAGCAGACAACTCCTGGACAGGGCAGCTTACAATGAGCAGTTCTTC,CASRQLLDRAAYNEQFF
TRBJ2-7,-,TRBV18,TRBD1,TGTGCCAGCTCACCTTCCGGCTGGGACAGGGGGACTAACGAGCAGTACTTC,CASSPSGWDRGTNEQYF
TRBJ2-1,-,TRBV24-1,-,TGTGCCACCAGTGACTCTCCACTTGAGCAGTTCTTC,CATSDSPLEQFF
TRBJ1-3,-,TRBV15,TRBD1,TGTGCCACCAAACTGATAGGGGACAGCGTGGGAAACACCATATATTTT,CATKLIGDSVGNTIYF
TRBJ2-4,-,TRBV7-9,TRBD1,TGTGCCAGCAGCTCTGGACAGGGGCAAAACATTCAGTACTTC,CASSSGQGQNIQYF
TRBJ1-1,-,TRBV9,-,TGTGCCAGCAGCTTCCATGCAGACACTGAAGCTTTCTTT,CASSFHADTEAFF
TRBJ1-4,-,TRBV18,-,TGTGCCAGCTCACCGCGACGGGAGGCGACTAATGAAAAACTGTTTTTT,CASSPRREATNEKLFF
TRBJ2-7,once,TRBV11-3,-,TGTGCCAGCAGCGGATGGTTTAGCTCCGAGCAGTACTTC,CASSGWFSSEQYF
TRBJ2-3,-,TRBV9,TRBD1,TGTGCCAGCAGCGTAGGAGGGGGCTTAGCTAGCACAGATACGCAGTATTTT,CASSVGGGLASTDTQYF
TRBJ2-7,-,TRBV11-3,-,TGTGCCAGCAGCATAGCCGGGACTGACGAGCAGTACTTC,CASSIAGTDEQYF
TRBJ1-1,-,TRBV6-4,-,TGTGCCAGCAGTGTAGAGGTTAACACTGAAGCTTTCTTT,CASSVEVNTEAFF
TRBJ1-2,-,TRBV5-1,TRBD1,TGCGCCAGCAGCTTCGAGGGGACCGGGACAGCCTACACCTTC,CASSFEGTGTAYTF
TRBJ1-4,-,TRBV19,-,TGTGCCAGTAGTGTTCCAGGTGAAAAACTGTTTTTT,CASSVPGEKLFF
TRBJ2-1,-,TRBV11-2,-,TGTGCCAGCAGCTTCCGCCTCGACACCAGTGAGCAGTTCTTC,CASSFRLDTSEQFF
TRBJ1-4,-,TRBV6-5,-,TGTGCCAGCAGGCAGGGTAGTATTAATGAAAAACTGTTTTTT,CASRQGSINEKLFF
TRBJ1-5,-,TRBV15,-,TGTGCCACCAGCAGAACGGGAGGGGGTAGCAATCAGCCCCAGCATTTT,CATSRTGGGSNQPQHF
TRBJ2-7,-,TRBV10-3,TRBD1,TGTGCCATCAGGGAGGACAGGGGCGCCTCCTACGAGCAGTACTTC,CAIREDRGASYEQYF
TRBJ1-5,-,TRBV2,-,TGTGCCAGCAGTGCCAGTAGCAATCAGCCCCAGCATTTT,CASSASSNQPQHF
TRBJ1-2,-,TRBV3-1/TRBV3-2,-,TGTGCCAGCAGCCAAGGCGGTGGCTACACCTTC,CASSQGGGYTF
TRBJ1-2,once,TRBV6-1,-,TGTGCCAGCAGTGAAGTAACGGACTATGGCTACACCTTC,CASSEVTDYGYTF
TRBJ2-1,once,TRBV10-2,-,TGCGCCAGCAGCTGGGGGACTCCCTCCTACAATGAGCAGTTCTTC,CASSWGTPSYNEQFF
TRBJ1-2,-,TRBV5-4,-,TGTGCCAGCAGCTTGGTAGGGGAAGACTATGGCTACACCTTC,CASSLVGEDYGYTF
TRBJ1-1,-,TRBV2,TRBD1,TGTGCCAGCAGTGACAGGGGGCCCCTGAACACTGAAGCTTTCTTT,CASSDRGPLNTEAFF
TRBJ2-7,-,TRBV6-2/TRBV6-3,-,TGTGCCAGCAGTTACGAGGCGGAGCAGTACTTC,CASSYEAEQYF
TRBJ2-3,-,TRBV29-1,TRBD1,TGCAGCGTTTCGACGGGACAGGGAGGGGGAGATACGCAGTATTTT,CSVSTGQGGGDTQYF
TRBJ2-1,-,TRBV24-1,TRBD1,TGTGCCACCAGTGATTTTCACGGACAGGGATCGCGGGATGAGCAGTTCTTC,CATSDFHGQGSRDEQFF
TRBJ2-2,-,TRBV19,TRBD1,TGTGCCAGTAGTCCGACAGGGGGAGTTTACGGGGAGCTGTTTTTT,CASSPTGGVYGELFF
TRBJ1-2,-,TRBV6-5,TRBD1,TGTGCCAGCAGTTACTTGGGACAGGGGTCCTATGGCTACACCTTC,CASSYLGQGSYGYTF
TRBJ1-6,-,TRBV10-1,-,TGCGCCAGCAGTGACCAGGGTTCTTCACCCCTCCACTTT,CASSDQGSSPLHF
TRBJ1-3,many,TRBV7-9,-,TGTGCCAGCAGCTTAGGGGGAGCAGAAAACACCATATATTTT,CASSLGGAENTIYF
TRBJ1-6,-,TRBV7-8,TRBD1,TGTGCCAGCAGCGTGAACAGGGGGGGAATGAATTCACCCCTCCACTTT,CASSVNRGGMNSPLHF
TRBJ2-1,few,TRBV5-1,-,TGCGCCAGCAGCTTGGGAACTAGCTACAATGAGCAGTTCTTC,CASSLGTSYNEQFF
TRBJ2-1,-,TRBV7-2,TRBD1,TGTGCCAGCAGCTCCGGGACAGGGAACCACAATGAGCAGTTCTTC,CASSSGTGNHNEQFF
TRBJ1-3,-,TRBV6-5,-,TGTGCCAGCAGCAATGGAAACACCATATATTTT,CASSNGNTIYF
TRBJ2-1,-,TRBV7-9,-,TGTGCCAGCAGCTTACTGGACACGAGCTCCTACAATGAGCAGTTCTTC,CASSLLDTSSYNEQFF
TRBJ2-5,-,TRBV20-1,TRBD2,TGCAGTGCTAGTAAGGCTAGCGGGGAGCAAGAGACCCAGTACTTC,CSASKASGEQETQYF
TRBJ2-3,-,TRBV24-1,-,TGTGCCACCAGTGATTTGCCAGGGAGCACAGATACGCAGTATTTT,CATSDLPGSTDTQYF
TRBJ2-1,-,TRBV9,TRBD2,TGTGCCAGCAGCCCTAGCAGCGGGATTTACAATGAGCAGTTCTTC,CASSPSSGIYNEQFF
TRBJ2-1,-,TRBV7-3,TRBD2,TGTGCCAGCAGCTTGGGACTAGCGGATTTCAATGAGCAGTTCTTC,CASSLGLADFNEQFF
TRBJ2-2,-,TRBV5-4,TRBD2,TGTGCCAGCAGCCCCTGGAGCGGGGGAAAGGGCACCGGGGAGCTGTTTTTT,CASSPWSGGKGTGELFF
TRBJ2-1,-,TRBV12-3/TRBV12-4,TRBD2,TGTGCCAGCAGCCGCCGACTAGCCGGTGAGCAGTTCTTC,CASSRRLAGEQFF